These 23 T cell receptor beta chains came from one sample sequenced in a study of regulatory T cells in long-lasting Graves disease. The time point was: newly diagnosed GD, antithyroid drugs for less than 3 months. PBMC-derived RNA was used for the TCR library. Construction of the TCR beta libraries employed iRepertoire HTBI primers in conjunction with Arm-PCR of CDR3 regions. In TCRdb, the multiplex PCR reads were re-called with MiXCR into one record per CDR3 protein. The table records 400,000 to 550,000 distinct CDR3 sequences, about 15% of them present only once. These data were also filed under a second study, of T cells in Graves' hyperthyroidism and ophthalmopathy.

The sample consisted of peripheral blood mononuclear cells (PBMCs), taken at new diagnosis, from a patient treated with antithyroid drugs. Receptors were obtained from a woman aged 25 to 39 with Graves disease.

Only a few counts were recorded for this clonotype. J is TRBJ2-5 and V is TRBV5-1, with D perhaps matching TRBD1 (6 bases). Per the germline V gene, CDR1 is SGHRS and CDR2 is YFSETQ. V lost 5 bases and J lost 5, with 10 bases in between. The CDR3 has 12 amino acids. The CDR3 sequence is CASSGQGETQYF. Here the CDR3 DNA reads TGCGCCAGCAGTGGTCAGGGGGAGACCCAGTACTTC.

This clonotype was seen many times. The CDR3 reads CASSTSGANPNYEQYF. The CDR3 DNA is TGTGCCAGCAGCACGTCCGGGGCAAACCCGAACTACGAGCAGTACTTC. The V call is TRBV7-9, the J call TRBJ2-7; possibly TRBD1 or TRBD2 for D (5 bases each). In germline, CDR1 is SEHNR, CDR2 FQNEAQ (reference sequence). Trimming shortened V by 5 bases and J by 3 bases, and 20 bases separated the two germline ends. This CDR3 region has 16 residues.

The chain joins TRBV3-1 to TRBJ2-2; D not resolved. Germline V CDR1 and CDR2: LGHDT, YNNKEL (reference sequence). Trimming removed 2 bases from V and 6 bases from J, with 4 bases in between. This CDR3 region has 12 residues. CDR3 region: CASSQWAGELFF. The CDR3 DNA reads TGTGCCAGCAGCCAATGGGCCGGGGAGCTGTTTTTT. Complete variable domain (other parts from reference TRBV3-1 and TRBJ2-2): DTAVSQTPKYLVTQMGNDKSIKCEQNLGHDTMYWYKQDSKKFLKIMFSYNNKELIINETVPNRFSPKSPDKAHLNLHINSLELGDSAVYFCASSQWAGELFFGEGSRLTVL.

This clonotype came up many times. The chain couples TRBV20-1 to TRBJ2-7; 8 bases line up with TRBD2. The CDR3 consists of 13 residues. CDR1 DFQATT and CDR2 SNEGSKA come from the germline V gene (reference sequence). V lost 1 base and J lost 3; bases outside the gene matches: 2. CDR3 sequence reads: CSARALAGYEQYF. In DNA form, the CDR3 reads TGCAGTGCTAGAGCGCTAGCGGGCTACGAGCAGTACTTC.

This clonotype was counted only a few times. The CDR3 loop is CASSPAQGATGELFF. CDR3 coding DNA: TGTGCCAGCAGCCCCGCGCAGGGGGCAACCGGGGAGCTGTTTTTT. This rearrangement joins TRBV6-1 to TRBJ2-2; TRBD1 aligns across 8 bases. Germline-derived CDR1 and CDR2 are MNHNS and SASEGT. Losses at the gene ends were 6 bases for V and 5 bases for J; bases not matched to a gene: 8. The CDR3 is 15 amino acids.

The sample holds many counts of this clonotype. The V gene is TRBV12-3 or TRBV12-4, the J gene TRBJ1-1; D possibly corresponds to TRBD1 (5 bases). CDR3 length: 13 residues. The V end was cut by 6 bases, the J end by 4 bases, with 12 bases between. CDR3 in amino acids: CASRRNRITEAFF. CDR3 DNA: TGTGCCAGCAGGAGAAACAGGATCACTGAAGCTTTCTTT.

This clonotype was counted between two and nine times. The V and J genes are TRBV9 and TRBJ1-1; 8 bases are shared with TRBD1. The germline gives CDR1 SGDLS, CDR2 YYNGEE. The CDR3 is 13 amino acids. V lost 4 bases and J lost 7; bases outside the gene matches: 6. CDR3 protein: CASSNPDRDEAFF. CDR3 bases: TGTGCCAGCAGCAATCCGGACAGGGATGAAGCTTTCTTT.

A word on this clonotype: A read error may be the cause here, since a much bigger clone is one base away. The rearrangement links TRBV3-1 to TRBJ2-1, with TRBD1 identical over 8 bases. V shed 2 bases and J 6 bases; nucleotides not matched to a gene: 9. The CDR3 covers 16 residues. CDR1 is LGHDT, CDR2 YNNKEL, per germline (reference sequence). Written as DNA, the CDR3 is TGTGCCAGCAGCCAACCTACAGGGGGGATCCCCAATGAGCAGTTCTTC. The encoded protein is CASSQPTGGIPNEQFF.

This clonotype was picked up a small number of times. The rearrangement uses TRBV28 and TRBJ1-2, with 7 bases that match TRBD1. Germline loops: CDR1 MDHEN, CDR2 SYDVKM. V shed 2 bases and J 5 bases; nucleotides not matched to a gene: 5. The CDR3 covers 14 residues. CDR3 bases: TGTGCCAGCAGTTTAACGGGACAGTATTATGGCTACACCTTC. This encodes CASSLTGQYYGYTF.

This chain uses TRBV19 with TRBJ2-7; D is unresolved. V lost 2 bases and J lost 3, with 11 bases in between. Germline CDR1 LNHDA, CDR2 SQIVND (reference sequence). This CDR3 has 14 amino acids. The CDR3 is CASSISGRHYEQYF. CDR3 sequence (DNA): TGTGCCAGTAGTATATCTGGACGGCACTACGAGCAGTACTTC.

The table lists this clonotype with many counts. The V and J genes are TRBV2 and TRBJ2-2, with 12 bases fitting TRBD1. CDR3 length: 17 amino acids. Germline lookup yields CDR1 SNHLY and CDR2 FYNNEI. With 8 bases clipped from V and 7 bases from J, the junction kept 14 bases outside the gene matches. The CDR3 loop is CASARRGQGASNGELFF. As DNA, the CDR3 is TGTGCCAGCGCCCGGAGGGGACAGGGGGCTAGTAACGGGGAGCTGTTTTTT. Drawing the rest from reference TRBV2 and TRBJ2-2, the complete variable domain is EPEVTQTPSHQVTQMGQEVILRCVPISNHLYFYWYRQILGQKVEFLVSFYNNEISEKSEIFDDQFSVERPDGSNFTLKIRSTKLEDSAMYFCASARRGQGASNGELFFGEGSRLTVL.

This clonotype occurred a few times. The chain couples TRBV7-9 to TRBJ2-5; no clear D gene. V was trimmed by 5 bases and J by 0 bases, leaving 16 bases between them. CDR3 size: 16 residues. CDR1 is SEHNR and CDR2 is FQNEAQ in the germline V gene (reference sequence). CDR3 bases: TGTGCCAGCAGCCCGGCGCCTTTAGGTTACCAAGAGACCCAGTACTTC. Translated: CASSPAPLGYQETQYF.

There are many counts of this clonotype. This chain links TRBV12-3 or TRBV12-4 with TRBJ1-1; weak D call: TRBD1 (5 bases). This CDR3 spans 16 amino acids. V lost 3 bases and J lost 11, with 25 bases in between. The DNA of the CDR3 is TGTGCCAGCAGTTTGGGAAGGGTCGGGACGACCGGAAGGGCTTTCTTT. Translated: CASSLGRVGTTGRAFF.

The rearrangement links TRBV7-3 to TRBJ2-2; possibly TRBD1 for D (6 bases). CDR3 length: 14 residues. In germline, CDR1 is SGHTA, CDR2 FQGTGA. The V and J ends lost 5 bases and 6 bases respectively, with 13 bases between them. The CDR3 reads CASSPNRVPGELFF. In DNA form, the CDR3 reads TGTGCCAGCAGCCCGAACAGGGTCCCCGGGGAGCTGTTTTTT. Together with reference TRBV7-3 and TRBJ2-2, the CDR3 gives the full variable domain: GAGVSQTPSNKVTEKGKYVELRCDPISGHTALYWYRQSLGQGPEFLIYFQGTGAADDSGLPNDRFFAVRPEGSVSTLKIQRTERGDSAVYLCASSPNRVPGELFFGEGSRLTVL.

This clonotype came up a few times. CDR3 DNA: TGTGCCAGCGAGGGCTGGAACGAGCAGTACTTC. Its translation: CASEGWNEQYF. The chain employs TRBV5-4 and TRBJ2-7, with TRBD2 as a possible D gene (5 bases). The V end was cut by 7 bases, the J end by 5 bases, with 10 bases between. CDR3 size: 11 residues. The germline CDR1 and CDR2 sequences are SGHNT and YYREEE (reference sequence).

This clonotype has ten or more counts. CDR3 residues: CASSFPRQATYEQYF. In DNA form, the CDR3 reads TGTGCCAGCAGTTTCCCCCGGCAGGCGACCTACGAGCAGTACTTC. The chain has TRBV28 and TRBJ2-7; D is ambiguous. Trimming cost V 3 bases and J 2 bases, with 14 bases left between them. The germline V gene has CDR1 MDHEN and CDR2 SYDVKM. The CDR3 has 15 residues.

The chain employs TRBV15 and TRBJ2-6; the D call may be TRBD1 or TRBD2 (5 bases each). Germline lookup yields CDR1 LNHNV and CDR2 YYDKDF (reference sequence). CDR3 length equals 16 residues. The germline V and J ends were trimmed by 0 bases and 0 bases, with 6 bases remaining between them. CDR3 protein: CATSREGDSGANVLTF. Here the CDR3 DNA reads TGTGCCACCAGCAGAGAGGGGGACTCTGGGGCCAACGTCCTGACTTTC. Full variable domain (missing parts from reference TRBV15 and TRBJ2-6): DAMVIQNPRYQVTQFGKPVTLSCSQTLNHNVMYWYQQKSSQAPKLLFHYYDKDFNNEADTPDNFQSRRPNTSFCFLDIRSPGLGDTAMYLCATSREGDSGANVLTFGAGSRLTVL.

To note about this clonotype: Being one base from a much bigger clone, this may be a read error. This chain links TRBV2 with TRBJ1-1; D unclear. Germline lookup yields CDR1 SNHLY and CDR2 FYNNEI. The CDR3 loop spans 15 amino acids. Trimming shortened V by 8 bases and J by 0 bases, and 16 bases separated the two germline ends. In DNA form, the CDR3 reads TGTGCCAGCCTGGGGAGAGGGAGCGTGAACACTGAAGCTTTCTTT. It specifies CASLGRGSVNTEAFF.

At least ten counts were recorded for this clonotype. The V and J genes are TRBV7-2 and TRBJ2-7; D not resolved. The ends were cut back, 5 bases at V and 3 bases at J, with 14 bases in the middle. This CDR3 has 14 amino acids. The V gene's germline CDR1 is SGHTA and CDR2 FQGNSA. The CDR3 here is CASSPGQVIYEQYF. Written as DNA, the CDR3 is TGTGCCAGCAGCCCCGGTCAAGTAATCTACGAGCAGTACTTC.

At least ten counts were recorded for this clonotype. This chain joins TRBV6-2 or TRBV6-3 and TRBJ2-7; 9 bases agree with TRBD1. The germline gives CDR1 MNHEY, CDR2 SVGEGT. The CDR3 totals 14 residues. V was clipped by 1 base and J by 2 bases; unmatched bases: 0. The CDR3 region has the DNA TGTGCCAGCAGTTACTGGGACAGGGCCTACGAGCAGTACTTC. It yields the protein CASSYWDRAYEQYF.

CDR3 amino acids: CSARDLLAGRETQYF. CDR3 DNA: TGCAGTGCTAGAGACCTACTAGCGGGACGAGAGACCCAGTACTTC. V and J are TRBV20-1 and TRBJ2-5; 10 nucleotides match TRBD2. Germline lookup yields CDR1 DFQATT and CDR2 SNEGSKA (reference sequence). This CDR3 is built from 15 residues. V dropped 0 bases and J dropped 4; count of bases not matched to a gene: 5.

This clonotype was recorded many times. The chain carries TRBV7-8 and TRBJ2-3, with D perhaps TRBD1 or TRBD2 (5 bases each). V dropped 2 bases and J dropped 4 bases, with 16 bases sitting between them. CDR3 length: 16 residues. The germline gives CDR1 SGHVS, CDR2 FQNEAQ. CDR3 coding DNA: TGTGCCAGCAGCTTACCTTTAGGGGACGGCCCAGATACGCAGTATTTT. Its translation: CASSLPLGDGPDTQYF. Complete variable domain (other parts from reference TRBV7-8 and TRBJ2-3): GAGVSQSPRYKVAKRGQDVALRCDPISGHVSLFWYQQALGQGPEFLTYFQNEAQLDKSGLPSDRFFAERPEGSVSTLKIQRTQQEDSAVYLCASSLPLGDGPDTQYFGPGTRLTVL.

This clonotype was seen many times. CDR3 amino acids: CASSPAGTGGPNYGYTF. The CDR3 DNA is TGTGCCAGCTCACCGGCGGGAACAGGGGGCCCTAACTATGGCTACACCTTC. The gene calls are TRBV18 and TRBJ1-2; 9 bases map to TRBD1. Germline lookup yields CDR1 KGHSH and CDR2 LQKENI. V was pared by 3 bases and J by 0 bases, with 8 bases of the junction left unmatched. This CDR3 is 17 amino acids long. Supplemented by reference TRBV18 and TRBJ1-2, the full variable domain reads NAGVMQNPRHLVRRRGQEARLRCSPMKGHSHVYWYRQLPEEGLKFMVYLQKENIIDESGMPKERFSAEFPKEGPSILRIQQVVRGDSAAYFCASSPAGTGGPNYGYTFGSGTRLTVV.